The clone carrying this T cell receptor beta chain was recorded many times. The data belong to a study of shared clonotypes between healthy human individuals. Profiling relied on immunoSEQ multiplex PCR, and the TCRdb table lists in-frame clones only, not all of them. The sample holds about 500,000 clones, around 77% seen once. The CDR3 has 14 amino acids. Germline assignment: CDR1 MNHEY and CDR2 SMNVEV (reference sequence). The V end lost 7 bases, the J end lost 7 bases, and 19 bases lay between the germline ends. The rearrangement uses TRBV27 and TRBJ1-2; the D gene is possibly TRBD1 (5 bases). This clonotype was obtained from a woman between 35 and 50 years old in good health. Some clones in this sample may be carry-over from other donors' samples. Sequences were obtained from PBMCs. The CDR3 sequence: CASKGVAPWGGYTF. CDR3 nucleotide sequence: TGTGCCAGCAAAGGGGTGGCGCCGTGGGGTGGCTACACCTTC.